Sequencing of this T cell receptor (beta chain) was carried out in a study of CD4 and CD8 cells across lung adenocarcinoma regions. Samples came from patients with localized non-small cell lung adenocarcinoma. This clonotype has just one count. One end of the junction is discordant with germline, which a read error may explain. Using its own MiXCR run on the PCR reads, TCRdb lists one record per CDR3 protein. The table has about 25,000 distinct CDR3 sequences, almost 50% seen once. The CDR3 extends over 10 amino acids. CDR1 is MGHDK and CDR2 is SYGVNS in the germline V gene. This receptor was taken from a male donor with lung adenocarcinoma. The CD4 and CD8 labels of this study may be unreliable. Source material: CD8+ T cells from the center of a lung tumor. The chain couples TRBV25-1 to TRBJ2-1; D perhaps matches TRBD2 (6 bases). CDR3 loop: CASSAGLKYF. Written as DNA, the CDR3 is TGTGCCAGCAGTGCCGGACTAAAGTACTTC.